What follows are 26 T cell receptor beta chains derived from one specimen sequenced in a study of OX40 agonist ivuxolimab in advanced cancers. Clones were read by immunoSEQ multiplex PCR, and TCRdb kept only the in-frame ones, dropping some. The repertoire includes some 57,000 clones, under 90% of them detected once, and 4.5% to 6% sits in the top ten. The source material was CD4+ or CD8+ T cells sorted from blood, sampled in a trial of the OX40 agonist ivuxolimab. Receptor source: an adult with an advanced solid tumor such as melanoma, head and neck, liver or kidney cancer.

This clone has more than one count but fewer than ten. The rearrangement links TRBV19 to TRBJ2-7; no clear D. The CDR3 spans 14 residues. The germline CDR1 and CDR2 sequences are LNHDA and SQIVND (reference sequence). V was cut by 1 base and J by 0 bases, with 7 bases left in between. As DNA, the CDR3 is TGTGCCAGTAGTATAGGCCCCAGCTCCTACGAGCAGTACTTC. Encoded protein: CASSIGPSSYEQYF.

This chain uses TRBV5-1 with TRBJ2-1, with 7 bases lining up with TRBD2. Germline V gives CDR1 SGHRS, CDR2 YFSETQ. V shed 1 base, J shed 4 bases, and the junction held 5 bases outside the gene matches. This CDR3 contains 15 residues. The CDR3, as DNA: TGCGCCAGCAGCTTGTCGGCTAGCGGTTACAATGAGCAGTTCTTC. The encoded protein is CASSLSASGYNEQFF.

This rearrangement joins TRBV6-5 to TRBJ1-2; D is unclear. The CDR3 is 16 amino acids. Trimming stripped 4 bases from V and 4 bases from J, with 19 bases between. Per germline, CDR1 MNHEY and CDR2 SVGAGI. The CDR3 DNA reads as TGTGCCAGCAGTTTTGGAACAGCTATGAATGGCTATGGCTACACCTTC. Residues: CASSFGTAMNGYGYTF.

The chain joins TRBV18 to TRBJ1-4; no clear D. CDR3 size: 16 residues. The V gene lost 2 bases and the J gene lost 3 bases, with 13 bases spanning the gap. Germline V gene data show CDR1 as KGHSH and CDR2 as LQKENI. The CDR3 loop is CASSPAPSGANEKLFF. The CDR3, as DNA: TGTGCCAGCTCACCAGCTCCGAGCGGGGCTAATGAAAAACTGTTTTTT. Full variable domain (outside the CDR3, taken from reference TRBV18 and TRBJ1-4): NAGVMQNPRHLVRRRGQEARLRCSPMKGHSHVYWYRQLPEEGLKFMVYLQKENIIDESGMPKERFSAEFPKEGPSILRIQQVVRGDSAAYFCASSPAPSGANEKLFFGSGTQLSVL.

The CDR3 reads CASSSTTDTQYF. In nucleotides, the CDR3 is TGCGCCAGCAGCTCTACTACAGATACGCAGTATTTT. This chain links TRBV5-1 with TRBJ2-3; no definite D call. Trimming pared 3 bases from V and 3 bases from J, leaving 5 bases between. Germline loops: CDR1 SGHRS, CDR2 YFSETQ. This CDR3 spans 12 amino acids.

This clone has only one observation. The chain is built from TRBV6-1 and TRBJ2-7; D gene ambiguous. V gave up 2 bases and J gave up 6 bases, with 11 bases separating them. This CDR3 is built from 13 residues. Looked up from germline, CDR1 is MNHNS and CDR2 is SASEGT. The chain's CDR3 is CASSEYEILEQYF. The DNA for the CDR3 is TGTGCCAGCAGTGAATATGAAATCCTCGAGCAGTACTTC.

This chain links TRBV19 with TRBJ1-2; no definite D call. CDR1 and CDR2 (germline): LNHDA, SQIVND (reference sequence). The V end was cut by 4 bases, the J end by 2 bases, with 14 bases between. The CDR3 sequence is 15 residues long. The CDR3 bases are TGTGCCAGTAGTACCTACCGGACCGCCAACTATGGCTACACCTTC. Translated, it gives CASSTYRTANYGYTF.

J is TRBJ2-1 and V is TRBV29-1; 7 nucleotides line up with TRBD2. The V and J ends lost 7 bases and 0 bases, in that order; junction bases with no gene match: 12. The CDR3 length is 16 residues. The germline V gene has CDR1 SQVTM and CDR2 ANQGSEA. The CDR3 is CSALTLAGSSYNEQFF. In nucleotides, the CDR3 is TGCAGCGCCCTAACCTTAGCGGGCAGCTCCTACAATGAGCAGTTCTTC.

The chain links TRBV6-5 to TRBJ2-7; possibly TRBD1 or TRBD2 for D (5 bases each). V lost 8 bases and J lost 10, with 21 bases in between. The CDR3 length is 13 residues. Germline V gene sequence: CDR1 MNHEY, CDR2 SVGAGI. In nucleotides, the CDR3 is TGTGCCAGCGGGGTCCGGGACCCGCTGTCCCAGTACTTC. Amino acid sequence: CASGVRDPLSQYF.

J is TRBJ2-6 and V is TRBV5-1; weak D call: TRBD1 (6 bases). V was shortened by 0 bases and J by 0 bases, with 7 bases between the two germline ends. Germline-derived CDR1 and CDR2 are SGHRS and YFSETQ. The CDR3 consists of 16 residues. CDR3 bases: TGCGCCAGCAGCTTGGGGGACACCTCTGGGGCCAACGTCCTGACTTTC. It yields the protein CASSLGDTSGANVLTF.

The V call is TRBV18, the J call TRBJ2-7; 8 positions agree with TRBD2. The CDR3 is 15 residues long. J gave up 4 bases and V 0 bases, and 5 bases lay outside the gene matches. From germline, CDR1 is KGHSH and CDR2 LQKENI. DNA for the CDR3: TGTGCCAGCTCACCACCCAGCGGGGGAACTTACGAGCAGTACTTC. Amino acids: CASSPPSGGTYEQYF.

This chain uses TRBV15 with TRBJ1-5; D perhaps matches TRBD1 (6 bases). Germline V gene data show CDR1 as LNHNV and CDR2 as YYDKDF (reference sequence). This CDR3 spans 14 amino acids. V lost 5 bases, J lost 2 bases, and 10 bases lay in between. The DNA for the CDR3 is TGTGCCACCAGCGGGGGACAACGCAATCAGCCCCAGCATTTT. Translation gives CATSGGQRNQPQHF. Based on the CDR3 plus reference TRBV15 and TRBJ1-5, the full variable domain is DAMVIQNPRYQVTQFGKPVTLSCSQTLNHNVMYWYQQKSSQAPKLLFHYYDKDFNNEADTPDNFQSRRPNTSFCFLDIRSPGLGDTAMYLCATSGGQRNQPQHFGDGTRLSIL.

This chain uses TRBV19 with TRBJ2-7, with 8 bases lining up with TRBD1. V gave up 1 base and J gave up 3 bases; unmatched junction bases: 8. Germline V CDR1 and CDR2: LNHDA, SQIVND (reference sequence). There are 16 residues in the CDR3. CDR3 protein: CASSIGGTGLLYEQYF. CDR3 nucleotide sequence: TGTGCCAGTAGTATAGGCGGGACAGGCCTTCTCTACGAGCAGTACTTC.

The chain recombines TRBV7-9 with TRBJ2-2, with 7 bases matching TRBD1. This CDR3 comprises 14 residues. In germline, CDR1 is SEHNR, CDR2 FQNEAQ (reference sequence). The trim removed 6 bases at V and 0 bases at J, leaving 1 base unmatched. CDR3 in amino acids: CASRGTANTGELFF. The DNA of the CDR3 is TGTGCCAGCAGGGGGACAGCGAACACCGGGGAGCTGTTTTTT.

The chain combines TRBV7-2 with TRBJ2-5, with a tentative D call TRBD2 (5 bases). Looked up from germline, CDR1 is SGHTA and CDR2 is FQGNSA. The ends were cut back, 4 bases at V and 0 bases at J, with 6 bases in the middle. The CDR3 contains 13 residues. CDR3 sequence reads: CASSSDYQETQYF. DNA for the CDR3: TGTGCCAGCAGCTCGGACTACCAAGAGACCCAGTACTTC.

The chain uses TRBV18 and TRBJ2-5; possibly TRBD2 for D (6 bases). The CDR3 spans 12 residues. Trimming removed 3 bases from V and 6 bases from J, with 8 bases in between. From germline, CDR1 is KGHSH and CDR2 LQKENI. CDR3 sequence: CASSPGGKTQYF. CDR3 nucleotide sequence: TGTGCCAGCTCACCTGGCGGGAAGACCCAGTACTTC. The entire variable domain, with the rest obtained from reference TRBV18 and TRBJ2-5, is as follows: NAGVMQNPRHLVRRRGQEARLRCSPMKGHSHVYWYRQLPEEGLKFMVYLQKENIIDESGMPKERFSAEFPKEGPSILRIQQVVRGDSAAYFCASSPGGKTQYFGPGTRLLVL.

The gene calls are TRBV9 and TRBJ2-7; no definite D call. The V and J ends lost 0 bases and 2 bases respectively, with 12 bases between them. Germline V gives CDR1 SGDLS, CDR2 YYNGEE. The CDR3 has 15 residues. This CDR3 reads CASSVGPGTAYEQYF. DNA of the CDR3: TGTGCCAGCAGCGTAGGTCCAGGAACAGCCTACGAGCAGTACTTC. The full variable domain, completed using reference TRBV9 and TRBJ2-7, is DSGVTQTPKHLITATGQRVTLRCSPRSGDLSVYWYQQSLDQGLQFLIQYYNGEERAKGNILERFSAQQFPDLHSELNLSSLELGDSALYFCASSVGPGTAYEQYFGPGTRLTVT.

With regard to this clone: Other DNA sequences in this sample translate to the same CDR3. The CDR3 loop is CASSSGTDTQYF. CDR3 sequence (DNA): TGTGCCAGCAGCTCCGGGACAGATACGCAGTATTTT. V usage is TRBV7-3 and J usage is TRBJ2-3; D is uncertain. The V and J ends lost 4 bases and 3 bases respectively, with 5 bases between them. This CDR3 region has 12 residues. Per germline, CDR1 SGHTA and CDR2 FQGTGA.

This chain connects TRBV6-6 to TRBJ2-7; the D gene is possibly TRBD1 (5 bases). The CDR3 sequence is 15 residues long. CDR1 and CDR2 (germline): MNHNY, SVGAGI (reference sequence). The V gene lost 2 bases and the J gene lost 3 bases, with 14 bases spanning the gap. Here the CDR3 DNA reads TGTGCCAGCAGTTACGGGAATCAGGGCTACTACGAGCAGTACTTC. Encoded protein: CASSYGNQGYYEQYF.

The genes are TRBV30 and TRBJ1-1; 8 positions match TRBD1. Germline loops: CDR1 GTSNPN, CDR2 SVGIG (reference sequence). The trim removed 0 bases at V and 6 bases at J, leaving 6 bases unmatched. CDR3 length: 14 amino acids. For the CDR3, the DNA is TGTGCCTGGAGTGTACTACAGGGGGGAGCTGAAGCTTTCTTT. It yields the protein CAWSVLQGGAEAFF.

The chain combines TRBV5-4 with TRBJ1-2; D uncertain. V gave up 3 bases and J gave up 1 base, with 4 bases separating them. Germline V gene data show CDR1 as SGHNT and CDR2 as YYREEE (reference sequence). The CDR3 is 12 residues long. The DNA of the CDR3 is TGTGCCAGCAGCTCCTATAACTATGGCTACACCTTC. Its protein product is CASSSYNYGYTF.

The V and J genes are TRBV2 and TRBJ2-7, with 9 bases identical to TRBD1. This CDR3 contains 15 residues. With 5 bases clipped from V and 1 base from J, the junction kept 6 bases outside the gene matches. CDR1 and CDR2 (germline): SNHLY, FYNNEI. The CDR3 DNA is TGTGCCAGCAGTTCGGCCGGGACAGGGTCCTACGAGCAGTACTTC. Protein sequence: CASSSAGTGSYEQYF.

The chain links TRBV5-4 to TRBJ1-2; D unresolved. Germline V gene lookup returns CDR1 SGHNT and CDR2 YYREEE (reference sequence). This CDR3 has 12 amino acids. With 4 bases removed from V and 7 bases from J, the gap between germline ends came to 11 bases. The CDR3 bases are TGTGCCAGCAGCCCCGAACACGTTGGCTACACCTTC. Amino acid sequence: CASSPEHVGYTF. Variable domain in full (rest from reference TRBV5-4 and TRBJ1-2): ETGVTQSPTHLIKTRGQQVTLRCSSQSGHNTVSWYQQALGQGPQFIFQYYREEENGRGNFPPRFSGLQFPNYSSELNVNALELDDSALYLCASSPEHVGYTFGSGTRLTVV.

The chain links TRBV28 to TRBJ1-3; tentative D call: TRBD1 (5 bases). Trimming shortened V by 2 bases and J by 0 bases, and 8 bases separated the two germline ends. The CDR3 covers 15 residues. Germline CDR1 MDHEN, CDR2 SYDVKM. CDR3 bases: TGTGCCAGCAGTTTAGCAGGGACCTCTGGAAACACCATATATTTT. This codes for CASSLAGTSGNTIYF.

The rearrangement links TRBV18 to TRBJ1-2; D possibly corresponds to TRBD1 (6 bases). V was trimmed by 6 bases and J by 3 bases, leaving 11 bases between them. Germline V gives CDR1 KGHSH, CDR2 LQKENI. This CDR3 has 13 residues. Here the CDR3 DNA reads TGTGCCAGCTCTCCCAGGGGTGACTATGGCTACACCTTC. Protein: CASSPRGDYGYTF.

This sequence joins TRBV9 and TRBJ2-1; 8 bases fit TRBD2. CDR1 is SGDLS and CDR2 is YYNGEE in the germline V gene. J gave up 6 bases and V 3 bases, and 5 bases lay outside the gene matches. The CDR3 has 14 amino acids. This CDR3 reads CASSASGTSNEQFF. CDR3 nucleotides: TGTGCCAGCAGCGCGTCCGGGACTAGCAATGAGCAGTTCTTC. The whole variable domain, filled in from reference TRBV9 and TRBJ2-1, reads DSGVTQTPKHLITATGQRVTLRCSPRSGDLSVYWYQQSLDQGLQFLIQYYNGEERAKGNILERFSAQQFPDLHSELNLSSLELGDSALYFCASSASGTSNEQFFGPGTRLTVL.